Below, 10 T cell receptor beta chains from the same sample are listed, as sequenced in a study of cytomegalovirus exposure and HLA in healthy donors. In the PCR, 60 Vbeta and 13 Jbeta primers were used. Only in-frame clones appear in the TCRdb table, and some are missing; sequencing was by immunoSEQ multiplex PCR. There are about 160,000 clones in the sample; approximately 88% occur only once, and more than 1.5% lies in the top ten. The sequenced sample consisted of PBMCs. The receptors were gathered from a woman between 18 and 29 years old in good health and CMV-seronegative.

This sequence joins TRBV19 and TRBJ2-5; 9 bases are a match to TRBD2. V was pared by 1 base and J by 7 bases, with 10 bases of the junction left unmatched. CDR1 LNHDA and CDR2 SQIVND come from the germline V gene (reference sequence). CDR3 length: 16 residues. CDR3: CASSIVLAGTSATQYF. CDR3 nucleotide sequence: TGTGCCAGTAGTATAGTTCTAGCGGGGACCTCGGCGACCCAGTACTTC.

The chain uses TRBV30 and TRBJ1-5; a weak D match, TRBD1 (6 bases). Trimming pared 1 base from V and 2 bases from J, leaving 9 bases between. The CDR3 loop spans 14 amino acids. Germline V gene data show CDR1 as GTSNPN and CDR2 as SVGIG (reference sequence). This CDR3 reads CAWSAYRGNQPQHF. In DNA, the CDR3 is TGTGCCTGGAGTGCATACAGGGGCAATCAGCCCCAGCATTTT.

The chain recombines TRBV9 with TRBJ1-1, with 12 nucleotides matching TRBD1. Germline CDR1 SGDLS, CDR2 YYNGEE. The V and J ends lost 3 bases and 1 base, in that order; junction bases with no gene match: 4. The CDR3 is 16 amino acids. The CDR3 DNA reads TGTGCCAGCAGCGAGGGACAGGGGGCTCCGAACACTGAAGCTTTCTTT. Translating gives CASSEGQGAPNTEAFF.

This chain uses TRBV15 with TRBJ1-4; a possible D gene is TRBD1 (5 bases). Germline CDR1 LNHNV, CDR2 YYDKDF (reference sequence). The CDR3 length is 15 residues. V lost 1 base and J lost 2, with 8 bases in between. CDR3 nucleotides: TGTGCCACCAGCAGAGTGAAGGGGACTAATGAAAAACTGTTTTTT. It encodes CATSRVKGTNEKLFF.

The rearrangement joins TRBV29-1 to TRBJ1-1; the match to TRBD1 covers 8 bases. The CDR3 contains 14 residues. V shed 3 bases and J 5 bases; nucleotides not matched to a gene: 8. From germline, CDR1 is SQVTM and CDR2 ANQGSEA. The CDR3 DNA reads TGCAGCGTTGAGACGGACAGGGTAGCGACTGAAGCTTTCTTT. It is translated as CSVETDRVATEAFF.

This chain joins TRBV10-2 and TRBJ2-1; 12 bases align to TRBD2. Germline V gives CDR1 WSHSY, CDR2 SAAADI. V lost 3 bases to trimming and J lost 1 base; unmatched junction nucleotides: 7. This CDR3 is 18 amino acids long. The chain's CDR3 is CASSDTSGGLGSYNEQFF. CDR3 bases: TGCGCCAGCAGTGATACTAGCGGGGGGTTGGGATCCTACAATGAGCAGTTCTTC.

On this clone itself: The junction and the germline gene differ at one end; a read error may be behind it. V and J are TRBV7-9 and TRBJ1-6, with TRBD1 as a possible D gene (6 bases). This CDR3 has 17 amino acids. Per germline, CDR1 SEHNR and CDR2 FQNEAQ (reference sequence). For the CDR3, the DNA is TGTTCCAGCAGCTTAGGGTTGGGGGCGCATGGCGTTTCACCCCTCCACTTT. The encoded protein is CSSSLGLGAHGVSPLHF.

This clone was picked up one time. The chain has TRBV29-1 and TRBJ1-2; 12 bases are shared with TRBD1. Trimming took 5 bases from V and 8 from J; bases not matched to a gene: 9. CDR1 SQVTM and CDR2 ANQGSEA come from the germline V gene. The CDR3 sequence is 14 residues long. The chain's CDR3 is CSVPTGQGAGGYTF. CDR3 in DNA: TGCAGCGTTCCCACGGGACAGGGGGCTGGAGGCTACACCTTC.

V usage is TRBV2 and J usage is TRBJ1-5; D perhaps matches TRBD1 (5 bases). This CDR3 contains 15 residues. Trimming took 1 base from V and 6 from J, leaving 13 bases between them. The germline V gene encodes CDR1 SNHLY and CDR2 FYNNEI. The DNA of the CDR3 is TGTGCCAGCAGTGAAGGGCAGGGAGGGACTCAGCCCCAGCATTTT. Translated: CASSEGQGGTQPQHF.

The rearrangement joins TRBV6-5 to TRBJ1-5; tentative D call: TRBD1 (5 bases). This CDR3 contains 13 residues. Trimming stripped 2 bases from V and 7 bases from J, with 9 bases between. The germline V gene has CDR1 MNHEY and CDR2 SVGAGI. CDR3 sequence (DNA): TGTGCCAGCAGTTACGACAGAACCCAGCCCCAGCATTTT. Encoded protein: CASSYDRTQPQHF.